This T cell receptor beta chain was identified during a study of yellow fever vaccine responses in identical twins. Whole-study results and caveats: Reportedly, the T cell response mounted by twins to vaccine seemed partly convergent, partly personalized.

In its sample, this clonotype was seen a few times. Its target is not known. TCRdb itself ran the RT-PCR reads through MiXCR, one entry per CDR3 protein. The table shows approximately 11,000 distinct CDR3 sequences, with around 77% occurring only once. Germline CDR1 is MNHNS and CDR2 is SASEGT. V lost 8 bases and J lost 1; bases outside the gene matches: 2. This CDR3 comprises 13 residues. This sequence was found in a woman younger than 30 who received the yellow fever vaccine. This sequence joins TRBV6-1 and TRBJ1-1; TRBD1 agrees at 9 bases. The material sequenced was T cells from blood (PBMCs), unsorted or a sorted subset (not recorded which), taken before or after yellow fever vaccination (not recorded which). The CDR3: CASRTGENTEAFF. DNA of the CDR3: TGTGCCAGCCGGACAGGGGAGAACACTGAAGCTTTCTTT.